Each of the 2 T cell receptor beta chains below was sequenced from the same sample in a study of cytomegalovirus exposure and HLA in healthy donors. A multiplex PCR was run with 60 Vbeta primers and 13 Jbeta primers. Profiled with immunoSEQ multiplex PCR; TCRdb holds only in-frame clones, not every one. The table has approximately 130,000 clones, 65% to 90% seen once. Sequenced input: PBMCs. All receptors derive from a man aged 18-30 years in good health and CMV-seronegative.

The DNA for the CDR3 is TGTGCCAGCAGTGAGTCGGGGAACTATGGCTACACCTTC. It encodes CASSESGNYGYTF. This chain joins TRBV2 and TRBJ1-2; no clear D gene. V was clipped by 3 bases and J by 2 bases, with 7 bases between them. CDR1 and CDR2 from the germline V gene are SNHLY and FYNNEI. The CDR3 is 13 amino acids.

The CDR3 DNA sequence: TGCGCCAGCAGCCAAGATTTGGGGGACAGGTATGGCTACACCTTC. This encodes CASSQDLGDRYGYTF. The genes are TRBV4-1 and TRBJ1-2, with 8 bases identical to TRBD1. CDR1 MGHRA and CDR2 YSYEKL come from the germline V gene. The CDR3 contains 15 residues. The V and J ends lost 0 bases and 5 bases, in that order; junction bases with no gene match: 5.